The 30 T cell receptor beta chains given below trace back to one sample, sequenced in a study of blood T cell repertoires in COVID-19. Profiling relied on immunoSEQ multiplex PCR, and the TCRdb table lists in-frame clones only, not all of them. The sample holds over 140,000 clones; over 75% are singletons and the top ten take less than 3%. Sequences were obtained from PBMCs or T cells enriched from blood (not recorded which). The receptors shown here come from a woman aged 45-65 years who had recovered from COVID-19.

About this clone: Other DNA sequences in the sample encode the same CDR3. J is TRBJ2-7 and V is TRBV3-1 (or the pseudogene TRBV3-2); 9 bases agree with TRBD1. Germline CDR1 LGHDT, CDR2 YNNKEL (reference sequence). CDR3 length equals 13 residues. The J segment lost 4 bases and the V segment lost 4 bases, leaving 2 bases of the junction unmatched. The CDR3 here is CASSPGQGYEQYF. CDR3 DNA: TGTGCCAGCAGCCCAGGACAGGGGTACGAGCAGTACTTC.

The gene calls are TRBV5-1 and TRBJ2-7; 8 bases are a match to TRBD1. The ends lost 3 bases at V and 4 bases at J; junction bases unmatched: 6. The CDR3 has 14 amino acids. Germline-derived CDR1 and CDR2 are SGHRS and YFSETQ. The CDR3 spells CASSSKDRAYEQYF. CDR3 in DNA: TGCGCCAGCAGCTCGAAGGACAGGGCGTACGAGCAGTACTTC.

The chain employs TRBV3-1 (or the pseudogene TRBV3-2) and TRBJ1-3, with D unresolved. Per germline, CDR1 LGHDT and CDR2 YNNKEL (reference sequence). This CDR3 contains 16 residues. V lost 3 bases, J lost 0 bases, and 12 bases lay in between. The CDR3 DNA follows: TGTGCCAGCAGCCACTTATCTACCCCCTCTGGAAACACCATATATTTT. Protein product: CASSHLSTPSGNTIYF.

The chain recombines TRBV27 with TRBJ2-3; tentatively, D is TRBD2 (5 bases). V shed 6 bases and J shed 1 base, with 11 bases lying between them. Germline CDR1 reads MNHEY; CDR2 reads SMNVEV (reference sequence). This CDR3 has 14 amino acids. The CDR3, as DNA: TGTGCCAGCAGACAGATTAGCGGCACAGATACGCAGTATTTT. Translation gives CASRQISGTDTQYF.

The chain recombines TRBV11-1 with TRBJ2-2; D gene unclear. The CDR3 covers 15 residues. Trimming pared 4 bases from V and 2 bases from J, leaving 11 bases between. The germline V gene has CDR1 SGHAT and CDR2 FQDESV (reference sequence). The DNA of the CDR3 is TGTGCCAGCAGCTGGGCCCCTGATAACACCGGGGAGCTGTTTTTT. Its protein product is CASSWAPDNTGELFF.

The rearrangement uses TRBV18 and TRBJ1-2, with TRBD1 as a possible D gene (6 bases). Deletions cut 3 bases from V and 0 bases from J, with 11 bases between. The CDR3 consists of 15 residues. The germline V gene encodes CDR1 KGHSH and CDR2 LQKENI. The CDR3 sequence is CASSPKDRSNYGYTF. The CDR3, as DNA: TGTGCCAGCTCACCGAAGGACAGATCTAACTATGGCTACACCTTC.

The chain is built from TRBV28 and TRBJ2-3; TRBD1 agrees at 7 bases. V lost 5 bases to trimming and J lost 0 bases; unmatched junction nucleotides: 8. Germline V gene data show CDR1 as MDHEN and CDR2 as SYDVKM. CDR3 length equals 16 residues. CDR3 in amino acids: CASSKTGTASTDTQYF. The CDR3 DNA reads as TGTGCCAGCAGTAAAACCGGGACAGCTAGCACAGATACGCAGTATTTT. Complete variable domain (other parts from reference TRBV28 and TRBJ2-3): DVKVTQSSRYLVKRTGEKVFLECVQDMDHENMFWYRQDPGLGLRLIYFSYDVKMKEKGDIPEGYSVSREKKERFSLILESASTNQTSMYLCASSKTGTASTDTQYFGPGTRLTVL.

V and J are TRBV11-3 and TRBJ1-2; 9 bases are shared with TRBD1. The CDR3 runs to 15 residues. Per the germline V gene, CDR1 is SGHNT and CDR2 is YENEEA. The V gene end was trimmed by 4 bases and the J gene end by 3 bases; junction bases not matched to a gene: 6. The CDR3 protein is CASSSGQGADYGYTF. The CDR3 DNA is TGTGCCAGCAGCTCGGGACAGGGTGCGGACTATGGCTACACCTTC.

The chain employs TRBV28 and TRBJ2-5, with 8 bases that match TRBD2. This CDR3 is 14 amino acids long. The germline V gene has CDR1 MDHEN and CDR2 SYDVKM. Trimming cost V 2 bases and J 4 bases; bases outside gene matches: 3. CDR3 DNA: TGTGCCAGCAGTTTAGGTCTAGCGGGAGAGACCCAGTACTTC. This gives the protein CASSLGLAGETQYF.

The chain links TRBV5-1 to TRBJ2-2; 8 nucleotides align to TRBD2. The CDR3 length is 15 residues. The ends lost 0 bases at V and 6 bases at J; junction bases unmatched: 4. Looked up from germline, CDR1 is SGHRS and CDR2 is YFSETQ. This chain's CDR3 is CASSLGAGGAGELFF. CDR3 bases: TGCGCCAGCAGCTTGGGGGCGGGAGGCGCCGGGGAGCTGTTTTTT.

This sequence joins TRBV7-8 and TRBJ2-7, with TRBD2 matching over 12 bases. Germline V gene sequence: CDR1 SGHVS, CDR2 FQNEAQ. CDR3 size: 16 residues. With 4 bases clipped from V and 4 bases from J, the junction kept 8 bases outside the gene matches. In DNA form, the CDR3 reads TGTGCCAGCAGCTCCCTAAGTGGGACTAGCGGGTACGAGCAGTACTTC. It is translated as CASSSLSGTSGYEQYF.

This chain's CDR3 is CASSQGTGAYEQYF. CDR3 DNA: TGTGCCAGCAGCCAAGGGACAGGGGCGTACGAGCAGTACTTC. The J gene is TRBJ2-7, the V gene TRBV3-1 (or the pseudogene TRBV3-2); TRBD1 aligns across 9 bases. The ends lost 1 base at V and 4 bases at J; junction bases unmatched: 2. CDR1 and CDR2 from the germline V gene are LGHDT and YNNKEL (reference sequence). The CDR3 runs to 14 residues.

V usage is TRBV9 and J usage is TRBJ1-1, with 11 bases identical to TRBD1. Germline CDR1 and CDR2: SGDLS and YYNGEE. The CDR3 loop spans 13 amino acids. Germline trimming cut 3 bases from V and 8 bases from J; bases unmatched to any gene: 3. The DNA for the CDR3 is TGTGCCAGCAGCGCCCGGACAGGGGGCGAAGCTTTCTTT. This translates into CASSARTGGEAFF.

V and J are TRBV7-2 and TRBJ2-3; TRBD2 matches at 7 bases. Germline-derived CDR1 and CDR2 are SGHTA and FQGNSA. The CDR3 has 16 amino acids. The junction had 8 bases not matched to a gene; V was cut back by 1 base and J by 4 bases. DNA for the CDR3: TGTGCCAGCAGCTTAGTCGGGGGAGGGCGGGCAGATACGCAGTATTTT. Protein product: CASSLVGGGRADTQYF.

This rearrangement joins TRBV28 to TRBJ2-7; 7 bases fit TRBD1. The V segment lost 7 bases and the J segment 6 bases; nucleotides outside the gene matches: 18. Germline assignment: CDR1 MDHEN and CDR2 SYDVKM. The CDR3 has 16 residues. The DNA for the CDR3 is TGTGCCAGCACCTTTATGGACAGGATCAAATGGGGCGAGCAGTACTTC. It yields the protein CASTFMDRIKWGEQYF.

This chain uses TRBV2 with TRBJ2-1, with 11 bases that match TRBD2. Per the germline V gene, CDR1 is SNHLY and CDR2 is FYNNEI. This CDR3 is built from 13 residues. Trimming at V came to 3 bases and at J to 16 bases, leaving 8 bases not matched to a gene. This chain's CDR3 is CASSDWGTSGCFF. The CDR3 DNA reads as TGTGCCAGCAGTGATTGGGGGACTAGCGGCTGTTTCTTC.

The rearrangement uses TRBV6-5 and TRBJ2-7; D is ambiguous. The CDR3 consists of 15 residues. Per the germline V gene, CDR1 is MNHEY and CDR2 is SVGAGI. The V gene lost 0 bases and the J gene lost 5 bases, with 14 bases spanning the gap. CDR3 sequence reads: CASSYSTVVRDEQYF. The CDR3, as DNA: TGTGCCAGCAGTTACTCAACCGTAGTACGTGACGAGCAGTACTTC.

In this sample, this clone turned up a few times. The chain joins TRBV6-1 to TRBJ2-5, with 13 bases aligning to TRBD2. The CDR3 has 19 amino acids. The germline gives CDR1 MNHNS, CDR2 SASEGT. With V trimmed by 2 bases and J by 1 base, 10 bases remained unmatched. CDR3 residues: CASSETGTSGIRPQETQYF. For the CDR3, the DNA is TGTGCCAGCAGTGAAACCGGGACTAGCGGGATCCGTCCCCAAGAGACCCAGTACTTC.

The chain carries TRBV7-8 and TRBJ1-5; TRBD1 agrees at 11 bases. Germline assignment: CDR1 SGHVS and CDR2 FQNEAQ. The CDR3 runs 14 residues. With V trimmed by 4 bases and J by 6 bases, 2 bases remained unmatched. The CDR3 DNA is TGTGCCAGCAGCTCAGGGACAGGGGGTCAGCCCCAGCATTTT. The encoded protein is CASSSGTGGQPQHF.

The J gene is TRBJ1-5, the V gene TRBV19; TRBD1 aligns across 12 bases. Germline loops: CDR1 LNHDA, CDR2 SQIVND (reference sequence). This CDR3 region has 13 residues. V was clipped by 8 bases and J by 7 bases; unmatched bases: 3. The CDR3 protein is CASRDRGQQPQHF. The CDR3 DNA follows: TGTGCCAGTCGGGACAGGGGGCAGCAGCCCCAGCATTTT.

This chain uses TRBV19 with TRBJ2-4; the match to TRBD2 covers 7 bases. Per germline, CDR1 LNHDA and CDR2 SQIVND (reference sequence). The CDR3 sequence is 12 residues long. Trimming at V came to 10 bases and at J to 6 bases, leaving 6 bases not matched to a gene. CDR3 sequence reads: CATSPGGNIQYF. For the CDR3, the DNA is TGTGCCACATCTCCGGGGGGAAACATTCAGTACTTC.

The rearrangement uses TRBV10-1 and TRBJ1-1; D is unclear. Germline CDR1 and CDR2: WNHNN and SYGVQD (reference sequence). This CDR3 has 15 residues. V shed 0 bases and J shed 1 base, with 9 bases lying between them. The CDR3 DNA follows: TGCGCCAGCAGTGAGTCTCTACCCGGGAACACTGAAGCTTTCTTT. Amino acids: CASSESLPGNTEAFF.

The rearrangement links TRBV19 to TRBJ2-2; a weak D match, TRBD1 (6 bases). Germline V gene lookup returns CDR1 LNHDA and CDR2 SQIVND (reference sequence). V was trimmed by 5 bases and J by 5 bases, leaving 12 bases between them. This CDR3 comprises 14 residues. The CDR3 loop reads CASSSGRGTGELFF. CDR3 in DNA: TGTGCCAGTAGTTCCGGCAGGGGAACCGGGGAGCTGTTTTTT.

V is TRBV6-5 and J is TRBJ2-5; D is uncertain. Germline V gives CDR1 MNHEY, CDR2 SVGAGI. Between the trimmed V and J ends, which lost 0 bases and 5 bases, there was a span of 10 bases. The CDR3 is 14 residues long. The CDR3, as DNA: TGTGCCAGCAGTTACTCAGGCGGAACCGAGACCCAGTACTTC. This translates into CASSYSGGTETQYF.

The CDR3 coding sequence is TGTGCCAGTAGGACACACGGAAATGAAAAACTGTTTTTT. It encodes CASRTHGNEKLFF. This sequence joins TRBV19 and TRBJ1-4; D not certain. Germline V gives CDR1 LNHDA, CDR2 SQIVND (reference sequence). V gave up 6 bases and J gave up 5 bases, with 10 bases separating them. The CDR3 runs 13 residues.

This chain uses TRBV9 with TRBJ2-7, with 13 bases identical to TRBD2. Trimming removed 0 bases from V and 6 bases from J; junction bases left unmatched: 3. Germline V gene data show CDR1 as SGDLS and CDR2 as YYNGEE. This CDR3 spans 15 amino acids. The CDR3 DNA reads as TGTGCCAGCAGCGTAGGGGGACTAGCGGGAACCGAGCAGTACTTC. It encodes CASSVGGLAGTEQYF.

V and J are TRBV19 and TRBJ2-4, with 8 bases identical to TRBD1. CDR3 length equals 16 residues. Germline trimming cut 5 bases from V and 0 bases from J; bases unmatched to any gene: 6. Germline V gene data show CDR1 as LNHDA and CDR2 as SQIVND (reference sequence). The CDR3 loop is CASSLGTGIAKNIQYF. CDR3 nucleotide sequence: TGTGCCAGTAGTCTCGGGACAGGAATAGCCAAAAACATTCAGTACTTC.

The V call is TRBV3-1 (or the pseudogene TRBV3-2), the J call TRBJ1-4; TRBD1 matches at 9 bases. Germline values: CDR1 LGHDT, CDR2 YNNKEL (reference sequence). The CDR3 spans 16 residues. Trimming at V came to 4 bases and at J to 5 bases, leaving 8 bases not matched to a gene. In nucleotides, the CDR3 is TGTGCCAGCAGCCGGACAGGGGTGCGGGGCAATGAAAAACTGTTTTTT. It codes for CASSRTGVRGNEKLFF.

The chain combines TRBV27 with TRBJ2-7; tentatively, D is TRBD2 (5 bases). Trimming left V 8 bases short and J 3 bases short, with 14 bases between. CDR1 is MNHEY, CDR2 SMNVEV, per germline (reference sequence). The CDR3 runs 13 residues. The CDR3: CASGPGLSYEQYF. The CDR3 DNA follows: TGTGCCAGCGGACCCGGACTTAGCTACGAGCAGTACTTC.

This clone was seen once. This rearrangement joins TRBV11-2 to TRBJ1-3, with no clear D. V lost 2 bases and J 0 bases, leaving 8 bases between the germline ends. The CDR3 is 15 residues long. In germline, CDR1 is SGHAT, CDR2 FQNNGV. CDR3 loop: CASSLQAYSGNTIYF. The CDR3 coding sequence is TGTGCCAGCAGCTTACAGGCCTACTCTGGAAACACCATATATTTT.